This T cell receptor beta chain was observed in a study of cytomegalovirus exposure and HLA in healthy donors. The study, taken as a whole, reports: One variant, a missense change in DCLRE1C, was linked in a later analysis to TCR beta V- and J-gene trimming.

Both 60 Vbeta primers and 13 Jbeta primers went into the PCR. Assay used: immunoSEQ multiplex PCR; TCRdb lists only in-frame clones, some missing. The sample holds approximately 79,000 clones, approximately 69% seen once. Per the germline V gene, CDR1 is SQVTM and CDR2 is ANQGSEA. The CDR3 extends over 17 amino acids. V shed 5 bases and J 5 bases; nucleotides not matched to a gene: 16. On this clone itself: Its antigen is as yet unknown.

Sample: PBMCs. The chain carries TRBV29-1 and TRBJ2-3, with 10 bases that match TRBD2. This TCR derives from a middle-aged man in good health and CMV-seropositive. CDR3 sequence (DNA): TGCAGCGTTCCCAACTTACCTAGCGGGAGAGTAGGAGATACGCAGTATTTT. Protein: CSVPNLPSGRVGDTQYF.